The clone carrying this TCR beta chain was counted only a few times. Germline is not matched at one junction end, which may reflect a read error. It was with 60 Vbeta and 13 Jbeta primers that the PCR ran. The repertoire was sequenced with immunoSEQ multiplex PCR; TCRdb's copy has only in-frame clones and lacks some. The sample shows 90,000 to 110,000 clones, roughly three quarters of them seen only once. This entry is derived from a study of cytomegalovirus exposure and HLA in healthy donors. CDR3 length: 13 residues. Germline CDR1 and CDR2: SSHAT and FNYEAQ (reference sequence). The chain combines TRBV7-7 with TRBJ1-1; D gene unclear. The origin of this receptor is a man under 40 in good health and CMV-seronegative. Specimen: PBMCs. The CDR3 DNA is TGTGCTAGCAGCTTAACACCGAACACTGAAGCTTTCTTT. It is translated as CASSLTPNTEAFF.